One and the same sample provided the 27 T cell receptor beta chains below, sequenced in a study of CD8 T cells in Susac syndrome. The RNA, roughly 0.45 to 1 ug, was put through reverse transcription using random hexamers. Each CDR3 protein gets one entry after TCRdb re-called the immunoSEQ multiplex PCR reads with MiXCR. The sample has around 230,000 distinct CDR3 sequences, roughly 96% seen once. Sequencing was done on a sample of CD4+ T cells from PBMCs. Source of these receptors: a human donor with multiple sclerosis.

The rearrangement joins TRBV7-9 to TRBJ2-7; 9 bases match TRBD1. The CDR3 consists of 18 residues. CDR1 and CDR2 from the germline V gene are SEHNR and FQNEAQ (reference sequence). With V trimmed by 3 bases and J by 2 bases, 14 bases remained unmatched. The CDR3 sequence is CASSFFRPGQGVPYEQYF. In DNA, the CDR3 is TGTGCCAGCAGCTTCTTCCGACCGGGACAGGGTGTACCCTACGAGCAGTACTTC.

The chain combines TRBV27 with TRBJ2-1; TRBD2 aligns across 7 bases. Germline CDR1 is MNHEY and CDR2 is SMNVEV (reference sequence). V gave up 3 bases and J gave up 9 bases; unmatched junction bases: 14. There are 16 residues in the CDR3. CDR3 amino acids: CASSFLRPSGKGEQFF. In nucleotides, the CDR3 is TGTGCCAGCAGTTTTCTACGGCCCAGCGGGAAAGGTGAGCAGTTCTTC.

This clonotype appeared once. The chain employs TRBV20-1 and TRBJ2-1; 9 bases align to TRBD1. CDR1 and CDR2 from the germline V gene are DFQATT and SNEGSKA (reference sequence). The CDR3 length is 15 residues. Losses at the gene ends were 5 bases for V and 7 bases for J; bases not matched to a gene: 12. CDR3 DNA sequence: TGCAGTGCTGATCCGGGGGACAGGGTTTCTAATGAGCAGTTCTTC. It specifies CSADPGDRVSNEQFF.

The chain links TRBV4-1 to TRBJ2-1; 9 nucleotides align to TRBD1. The V gene's germline CDR1 is MGHRA and CDR2 YSYEKL. CDR3 length: 18 residues. Losses at the gene ends were 0 bases for V and 2 bases for J; bases not matched to a gene: 8. The CDR3 DNA sequence: TGCGCCAGCAGCCAAGATGGGGACAGGGTAAAACCCTACAATGAGCAGTTCTTC. Its protein is CASSQDGDRVKPYNEQFF.

This chain connects TRBV11-2 to TRBJ1-2, with 8 nucleotides matching TRBD1. Trimming removed 2 bases from V and 2 bases from J; junction bases left unmatched: 7. Germline values: CDR1 SGHAT, CDR2 FQNNGV. CDR3 length: 16 amino acids. The CDR3 sequence is CASSLNRTGLNYGYTF. The CDR3 DNA reads as TGTGCCAGCAGCTTAAACCGGACAGGGCTGAACTATGGCTACACCTTC.

The genes are TRBV20-1 and TRBJ2-5; D is unresolved. CDR3 length: 15 residues. The germline V and J ends were trimmed by 6 bases and 0 bases, with 17 bases remaining between them. Germline V gene data show CDR1 as DFQATT and CDR2 as SNEGSKA (reference sequence). The CDR3 DNA reads as TGCAGTGCCCAAGAGGTGGCAGCCAACCAAGAGACCCAGTACTTC. Its protein is CSAQEVAANQETQYF.

The chain has TRBV14 and TRBJ2-1, with 9 positions matching TRBD1. CDR3 length: 15 amino acids. CDR1 and CDR2 (germline): SGHDN, FVKESK. Trimming at V came to 1 base and at J to 8 bases, leaving 6 bases not matched to a gene. The CDR3 protein is CASSQVQGAGYEQFF. CDR3 in DNA: TGTGCCAGCAGCCAAGTACAGGGGGCGGGTTATGAGCAGTTCTTC.

This chain uses TRBV27 with TRBJ2-6, with D possibly matching TRBD2 (6 bases). The V gene lost 9 bases and the J gene lost 3 bases, with 12 bases spanning the gap. The germline V gene has CDR1 MNHEY and CDR2 SMNVEV (reference sequence). This CDR3 region has 14 residues. The CDR3 here is CASGGWNGANVLTF. The CDR3 bases are TGTGCCAGTGGAGGGTGGAATGGGGCCAACGTCCTGACTTTC. The entire variable domain, with the rest obtained from reference TRBV27 and TRBJ2-6, is as follows: EAQVTQNPRYLITVTGKKLTVTCSQNMNHEYMSWYRQDPGLGLRQIYYSMNVEVTDKGDVPEGYKVSRKEKRNFPLILESPSPNQTSLYFCASGGWNGANVLTFGAGSRLTVL.

This clonotype was recorded once. The chain employs TRBV15 and TRBJ2-5; 9 bases are a match to TRBD1. The CDR3 is 17 residues long. Germline assignment: CDR1 LNHNV and CDR2 YYDKDF (reference sequence). Germline trimming cut 3 bases from V and 3 bases from J; bases unmatched to any gene: 11. CDR3 nucleotides: TGTGCCACCAGCAGGTACAGGGGGCAGGAGGAGAAAGAGACCCAGTACTTC. This encodes CATSRYRGQEEKETQYF.

J is TRBJ1-2 and V is TRBV27, with 8 bases lining up with TRBD1. This CDR3 comprises 14 residues. Losses at the gene ends were 5 bases for V and 4 bases for J; bases not matched to a gene: 6. CDR1 and CDR2 (germline): MNHEY, SMNVEV (reference sequence). The CDR3 DNA reads as TGTGCCAGCAGTGCCGACAGGGGTTCCTATGGCTACACCTTC. This sequence encodes CASSADRGSYGYTF.

The chain combines TRBV20-1 with TRBJ2-1; no firm D call. The CDR3 has 12 amino acids. Germline CDR1 reads DFQATT; CDR2 reads SNEGSKA (reference sequence). V lost 4 bases and J lost 4, with 8 bases in between. Written as DNA, the CDR3 is TGCAGTGCTACGGACGGGTACAATGAGCAGTTCTTC. Translated: CSATDGYNEQFF.

This chain links TRBV27 with TRBJ2-2; possible D gene TRBD2, 6 bases. The V gene's germline CDR1 is MNHEY and CDR2 SMNVEV (reference sequence). This CDR3 spans 14 amino acids. Trimming shortened V by 8 bases and J by 4 bases, and 14 bases separated the two germline ends. This chain's CDR3 is CASSPAGSTGELFF. Written as DNA, the CDR3 is TGTGCCAGCTCCCCCGCGGGGAGCACCGGGGAGCTGTTTTTT.

DNA of the CDR3: TGTGCCAGCCGTTCAGGAGGGCTGCTCGGAGCTTTCTTT. It is translated as CASRSGGLLGAFF. The V call is TRBV2, the J call TRBJ1-1; D ambiguous. Trimming removed 8 bases from V and 10 bases from J, with 20 bases in between. From germline, CDR1 is SNHLY and CDR2 FYNNEI. The CDR3 is 13 residues long.

The chain has TRBV12-5 and TRBJ2-7, with D hard to call. Trimming pared 0 bases from V and 7 bases from J, leaving 13 bases between. The CDR3 consists of 14 residues. From germline, CDR1 is LGHNT and CDR2 FRNRAP. The CDR3 DNA sequence: TGTGCTAGTGGTTTGGTAGGTTCCGTAGGGGAGCAGTACTTC. As protein: CASGLVGSVGEQYF.

This clonotype came up once. This chain uses TRBV28 with TRBJ1-5, with 9 bases aligning to TRBD1. Germline CDR1 MDHEN, CDR2 SYDVKM. With 3 bases clipped from V and 6 bases from J, the junction kept 6 bases outside the gene matches. The length of the CDR3 is 15 residues. CDR3 amino acids: CASSLPGTGSQPQHF. The DNA for the CDR3 is TGTGCCAGCAGTTTGCCCGGGACAGGGAGTCAGCCCCAGCATTTT.

The rearrangement uses TRBV10-3 and TRBJ1-1, with D hard to call. The V gene lost 0 bases and the J gene lost 6 bases, with 8 bases spanning the gap. There are 13 residues in the CDR3. The germline gives CDR1 ENHRY, CDR2 SYGVKD. Written as DNA, the CDR3 is TGTGCCATCAGTGAGTCGCTGGGATCTGAAGCTTTCTTT. Translating it yields CAISESLGSEAFF.

The chain carries TRBV30 and TRBJ2-1; a weak D match, TRBD1 (6 bases). V lost 2 bases and J 3 bases, leaving 11 bases between the germline ends. CDR3 length: 14 residues. CDR1 GTSNPN and CDR2 SVGIG come from the germline V gene (reference sequence). CDR3 in DNA: TGTGCCTGGAGTTGGGGGCAGTTCTACAATGAGCAGTTCTTC. This sequence encodes CAWSWGQFYNEQFF.

The chain couples TRBV27 to TRBJ2-5, with D hard to call. This CDR3 contains 17 residues. Germline-derived CDR1 and CDR2 are MNHEY and SMNVEV (reference sequence). V was clipped by 2 bases and J by 1 base, with 17 bases between them. The CDR3 region is CASSLPPPQGLQETQYF. The CDR3 bases are TGTGCCAGCAGTTTACCCCCTCCACAAGGCCTCCAAGAGACCCAGTACTTC.

The V call is TRBV18, the J call TRBJ2-7; 10 bases line up with TRBD1. This CDR3 is 13 amino acids long. Germline loops: CDR1 KGHSH, CDR2 LQKENI. V shed 4 bases and J 6 bases; nucleotides not matched to a gene: 3. The CDR3 nucleotides are TGTGCCAGCTCACTAGACAGGGGGCCCGAGCAGTACTTC. Residues: CASSLDRGPEQYF.

This clonotype was recorded a few times. The rearrangement joins TRBV12-3 or TRBV12-4 to TRBJ1-5; TRBD1 matches 7 bases. The length of the CDR3 is 13 residues. J gave up 7 bases and V 3 bases, and 3 bases lay outside the gene matches. The CDR3 DNA sequence: TGTGCCAGCAGTTTTGACAGGGACCAGCCCCAGCATTTT. It yields the protein CASSFDRDQPQHF.

CDR3: CAAARGGASYEQYF. The CDR3 region has the DNA TGTGCCGCCGCCCGGGGGGGCGCCTCCTACGAGCAGTACTTC. The chain employs TRBV6-5 and TRBJ2-7, with 8 bases aligning to TRBD2. V was clipped by 11 bases and J by 0 bases; unmatched bases: 9. This CDR3 is built from 14 residues. Germline CDR1 and CDR2: MNHEY and SVGAGI.

The V and J genes are TRBV3-1 and TRBJ2-6; D unclear. CDR1 is LGHDT and CDR2 is YNNKEL in the germline V gene (reference sequence). V was cut by 2 bases and J by 2 bases, with 7 bases left in between. This CDR3 is 15 amino acids long. The chain's CDR3 is CASSQRVAGANVLTF. The CDR3 region has the DNA TGTGCCAGCAGCCAAAGGGTGGCTGGGGCCAACGTCCTGACTTTC.

The chain uses TRBV28 and TRBJ2-1; D unresolved. This CDR3 is 15 amino acids long. CDR1 is MDHEN and CDR2 is SYDVKM in the germline V gene. V was trimmed by 8 bases and J by 6 bases, leaving 20 bases between them. The DNA of the CDR3 is TGTGCCAGCCACAGCCGTGCCCAAGGCCCCAATGAGCAGTTCTTC. Translated: CASHSRAQGPNEQFF.

In DNA form, the CDR3 reads TGCAGTGCTAGTCGTCAGCCCAGCAATCAGCCCCAGCATTTT. Translation gives CSASRQPSNQPQHF. The genes are TRBV20-1 and TRBJ1-5; D uncertain. The CDR3 covers 14 residues. Germline CDR1 and CDR2: DFQATT and SNEGSKA (reference sequence). The V end was cut by 3 bases, the J end by 1 base, with 10 bases between.

This rearrangement joins TRBV7-2 to TRBJ2-6, with D tentatively TRBD1 or TRBD2 (6 bases each). Germline V gene data show CDR1 as SGHTA and CDR2 as FQGNSA. The CDR3 covers 15 residues. Trimming shortened V by 3 bases and J by 10 bases, and 16 bases separated the two germline ends. CDR3 in amino acids: CASSFRGQGLNVLTF. CDR3 nucleotides: TGTGCCAGCAGCTTCCGGGGGCAGGGCTTGAACGTCCTGACTTTC.

The chain combines TRBV18 with TRBJ1-1; 9 bases align to TRBD1. V lost 3 bases to trimming and J lost 1 base; unmatched junction nucleotides: 3. The CDR3 totals 15 residues. The V gene's germline CDR1 is KGHSH and CDR2 LQKENI. CDR3 sequence reads: CASSPRDRANTEAFF. CDR3 nucleotides: TGTGCCAGCTCACCGAGGGACAGGGCGAACACTGAAGCTTTCTTT.

This rearrangement joins TRBV30 to TRBJ1-1, with D perhaps matching TRBD1 (6 bases). Trimming removed 3 bases at V and 1 base at J, with 9 bases between. CDR1 and CDR2 (germline): GTSNPN, SVGIG (reference sequence). The CDR3 has 13 residues. The CDR3 spells CAWRGGWNTEAFF. The CDR3 nucleotides read TGTGCCTGGAGAGGGGGTTGGAACACTGAAGCTTTCTTT.